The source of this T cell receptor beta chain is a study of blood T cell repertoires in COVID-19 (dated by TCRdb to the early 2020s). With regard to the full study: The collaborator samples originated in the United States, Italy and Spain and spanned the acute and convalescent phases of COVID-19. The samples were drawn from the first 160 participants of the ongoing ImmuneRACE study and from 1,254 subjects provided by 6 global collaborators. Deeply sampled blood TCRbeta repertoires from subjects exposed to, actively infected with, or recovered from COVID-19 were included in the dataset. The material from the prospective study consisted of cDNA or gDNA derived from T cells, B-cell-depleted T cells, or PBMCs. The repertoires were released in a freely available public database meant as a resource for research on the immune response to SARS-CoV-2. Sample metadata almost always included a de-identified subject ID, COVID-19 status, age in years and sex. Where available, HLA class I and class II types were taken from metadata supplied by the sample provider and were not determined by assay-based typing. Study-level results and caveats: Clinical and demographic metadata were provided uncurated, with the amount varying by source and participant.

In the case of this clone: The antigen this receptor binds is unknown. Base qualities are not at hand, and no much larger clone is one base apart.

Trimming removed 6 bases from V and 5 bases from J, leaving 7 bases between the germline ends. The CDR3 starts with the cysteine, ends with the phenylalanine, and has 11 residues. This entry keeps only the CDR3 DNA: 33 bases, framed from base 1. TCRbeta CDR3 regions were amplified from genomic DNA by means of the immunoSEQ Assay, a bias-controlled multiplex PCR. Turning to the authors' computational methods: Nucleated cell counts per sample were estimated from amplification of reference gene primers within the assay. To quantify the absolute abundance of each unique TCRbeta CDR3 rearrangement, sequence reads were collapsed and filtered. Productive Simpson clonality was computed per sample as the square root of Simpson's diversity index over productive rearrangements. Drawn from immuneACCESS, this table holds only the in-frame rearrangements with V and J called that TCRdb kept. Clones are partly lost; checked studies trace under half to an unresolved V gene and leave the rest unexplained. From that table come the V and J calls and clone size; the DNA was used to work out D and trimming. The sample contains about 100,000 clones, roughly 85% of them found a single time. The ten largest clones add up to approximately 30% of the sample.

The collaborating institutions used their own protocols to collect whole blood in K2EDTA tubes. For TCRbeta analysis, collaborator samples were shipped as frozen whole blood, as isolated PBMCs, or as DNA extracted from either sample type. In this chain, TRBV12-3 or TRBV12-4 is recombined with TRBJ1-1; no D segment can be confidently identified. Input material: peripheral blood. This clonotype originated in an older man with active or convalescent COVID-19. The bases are TGTGCCAGCAGCTCCCTAACTGAAGCTTTCTTT. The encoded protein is CASSSLTEAFF.